The T cell receptor beta chain under discussion was sequenced for a study of T-cell reconstitution after alpha-beta-depleted transplantation in children (dated by TCRdb to the mid-2010s). At the level of the whole study: Using TCR repertoire profiling, the study quantitatively followed how T-cell immune reconstitution unfolded in children after TCRalphabeta/CD19-depleted allogeneic hematopoietic cell transplantation.

This clonotype was seen many times. The antigen it recognizes is unknown. No much larger clonotype is one base removed from it; base qualities were not supplied. The library was built by means of PCR. The sequencer was an Illumina HiSeq 2500. TCR library preparation used molecular barcoding, with unique molecular identifiers applied to normalize quantification of the TCRbeta repertoire. TCRdb applied fastp at Q25 and MiXCR to the public reads, then kept only in-frame beta chains. Each record represents a unique CDR3 protein, reported with the most common genes and DNA among its rows. In all, the sample holds about 92,000 distinct CDR3 sequences, and 9% to 15% of those were seen once. The ten largest clones take up about 15% of the sample. Material: PBMCs from the stem cell graft donor, obtained from the stem cell graft. The sequence came from a human donor who donated a stem cell graft to a child with inherited bone marrow failure.

The DNA sequence follows: TGCGCCAGCAGCTCGACAGGGAGAGAGACCCAGTACTTC. Its protein reads: CASSSTGRETQYF. The V gene is TRBV5-1 and the J gene is TRBJ2-5; 7 bases in between match TRBD1. From a lookup of the germline V gene, CDR1 and CDR2 are SGHRS and YFSETQ. Trimming accounts for 3 bases at V and 4 bases at J, while the number of junction bases matched to no gene is 3. Its CDR3 holds 13 amino acids, cysteine through phenylalanine. The sequence is cut down to CDR3 DNA, 39 bases in frame from base 1.